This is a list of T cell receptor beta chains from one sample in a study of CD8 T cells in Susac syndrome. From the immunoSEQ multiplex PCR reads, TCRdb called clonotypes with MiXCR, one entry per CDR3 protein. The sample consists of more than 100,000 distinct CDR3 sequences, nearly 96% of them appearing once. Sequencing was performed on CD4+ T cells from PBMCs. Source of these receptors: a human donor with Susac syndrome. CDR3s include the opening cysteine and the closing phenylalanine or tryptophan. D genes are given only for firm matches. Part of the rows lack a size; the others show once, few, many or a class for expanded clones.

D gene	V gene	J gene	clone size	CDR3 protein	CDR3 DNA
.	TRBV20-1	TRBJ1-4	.	CSASRDTYEKLFF	TGCAGTGCTAGTCGGGACACCTATGAAAAACTGTTTTTT
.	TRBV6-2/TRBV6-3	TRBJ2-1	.	CASRPSARVGHEQFF	TGTGCCAGCAGGCCATCCGCCCGGGTGGGTCATGAGCAGTTCTTC
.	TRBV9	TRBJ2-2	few	CASSTGVGGLFF	TGTGCCAGCAGCACCGGCGTGGGTGGGCTGTTTTTT
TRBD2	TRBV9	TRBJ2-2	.	CASSVDTSGRNTGELFF	TGTGCCAGCAGCGTGGATACTAGCGGGAGGAACACCGGGGAGCTGTTTTTT
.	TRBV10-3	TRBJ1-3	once	CAISESRPGSGNTIYF	TGTGCCATCAGTGAGTCACGTCCAGGGTCTGGAAACACCATATATTTT
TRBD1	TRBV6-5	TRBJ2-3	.	CASSYSRDRDTDTQYF	TGTGCCAGCAGTTACTCTCGGGACAGGGACACAGATACGCAGTATTTT
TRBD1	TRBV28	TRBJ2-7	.	CASKLGQYEQYF	TGTGCCAGCAAGTTGGGACAGTACGAGCAGTACTTC
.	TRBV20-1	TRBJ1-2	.	CSVRSTGYTF	TGCAGTGTACGATCAACTGGCTACACCTTC
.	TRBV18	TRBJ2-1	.	CASSPRRTVYNEQFF	TGTGCCAGCTCACCCCGCCGAACAGTTTACAATGAGCAGTTCTTC
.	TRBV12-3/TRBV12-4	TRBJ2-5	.	CASSRMSLALETQYF	TGTGCCAGCAGTCGGATGTCTTTGGCGTTGGAGACCCAGTACTTC